The clone carrying this TCR beta chain was counted between two and nine times. Time point here: persistent/refractory GD, antithyroid drugs over 5 years with positive TRAb. Following extraction of RNA from PBMCs, that RNA was used to make the TCR library. This entry is derived from a study of regulatory T cells in long-lasting Graves disease. Relying on iRepertoire HTBI primers and Arm-PCR of CDR3 regions, the team built TCR beta libraries. Via MiXCR, TCRdb re-called the multiplex PCR reads, giving one row per CDR3 protein. The sample includes hundreds of thousands of distinct CDR3 sequences, less than 25% seen only once; the top ten take roughly 14%. Germline V gene sequence: CDR1 SGHTA, CDR2 FQGNSA. V dropped 5 bases and J dropped 4 bases, with 14 bases sitting between them. The CDR3 extends over 14 amino acids.

The TCR originated in a female donor with Graves disease. The chain uses TRBV7-2 and TRBJ1-1; D is unclear. The sample here was peripheral blood mononuclear cells (PBMCs), taken when the disease was refractory, from a patient treated with antithyroid drugs. As DNA, the CDR3 is TGTGCCAGCAGCCCAAGAGAGGGCTTCACTGAAGCTTTCTTT. It specifies CASSPREGFTEAFF.